The rows below give T cell receptor beta chains drawn from one sample of a study of T cells in localized non-small cell lung cancer. Generated by immunoSEQ multiplex PCR, the TCRdb table keeps only in-frame clones and is missing some. The data contain around 2,800 clones, 25% of them seen just once; the ten biggest clones take up 10% to 15%. Sequencing used normal lung tissue next to the tumor, obtained before any cancer treatment. Receptors were obtained from a male donor at least 60 years old with stage II lung adenocarcinoma. Each CDR3 is given with its conserved first and last residue. D genes are given only for firm matches. Clone size appears in some rows only: once, few, many, or a class for an expanded clone.

clone_size	v_call	j_call	d_call	cdr3_nt	cdr3_aa
few	TRBV28	TRBJ2-4	TRBD2	TGTGCCAGCAGTGGAGTAGCGGGAGGAAAAAACATTCAGTACTTC	CASSGVAGGKNIQYF
once	TRBV19	TRBJ2-1	TRBD2	TGTGCCAGTGCAAGACTAGCGGGATCCTACAATGAGCAGTTCTTC	CASARLAGSYNEQFF
NA	TRBV19	TRBJ2-3	NA	TGTGCCAGTAGTATAGATTTGAGCACAGATACGCAGTATTTT	CASSIDLSTDTQYF
NA	TRBV6-8	TRBJ2-7	TRBD2	TGTGCCAGCAGTTACAGGCTAGCGGAGCCCTACGAGCAGTATTTC	CASSYRLAEPYEQYF
medium-sized	TRBV11-3	TRBJ1-4	NA	TGTGCCAGCAGCCCTTACCAAGACAATCGGGAAAAACTGTTTTTT	CASSPYQDNREKLFF
NA	TRBV30	TRBJ1-4	TRBD1	TGTGCCTGGGGGGAGGGGGCACCTAATGAAAAACTGTTTTTT	CAWGEGAPNEKLFF
few	TRBV6-8	TRBJ1-2	NA	TGTGCCAGCAAAAGGGAAGGAGGAGGAAATGGCTACACCTTC	CASKREGGGNGYTF
NA	TRBV9	TRBJ2-1	NA	TGTGCCAGCAGCGTAGACCCTAGAGGACAGAACAATGAGCAGTTCTTC	CASSVDPRGQNNEQFF
few	TRBV5-1	TRBJ2-2	TRBD1	TGCGCCAGCAGGGACAGGGAGGACACCGGGGAGCTGTTTTTT	CASRDREDTGELFF
NA	TRBV11-3	TRBJ1-3	NA	TGTGCCAGCAGCTCTCCTAGCTCTGGAAACACCATATATTTT	CASSSPSSGNTIYF
NA	TRBV7-5	TRBJ2-1	NA	TGTGCCAGCAGCTCTAGCGTGAGCTCCTACAATGAGCAGTTCTTC	CASSSSVSSYNEQFF
few	TRBV11-3	TRBJ1-4	NA	TGTGCCAGCAGCCCTCCCGGGCGGGCCGGGGGCAATGAAAAACTGTTTTTT	CASSPPGRAGGNEKLFF
NA	TRBV14	TRBJ2-2	TRBD2	TGTGCCAGCAGCCCTTTAGCGGGCACCGGGGAGCTGTTTTTT	CASSPLAGTGELFF
NA	TRBV5-1	TRBJ2-3	NA	TGCGCCAGCAGCCCTTCCCCACTAGGTGCCCAGGATACGCAGTATTTT	CASSPSPLGAQDTQYF
NA	TRBV29-1	TRBJ2-1	NA	TGCAGCGCCCCCGTAGGCTCCTACAATGAGCAGTTCTTC	CSAPVGSYNEQFF
NA	TRBV28	TRBJ2-1	TRBD1	TGTGCCAGCAGTTTATCGACAGGGGGTTCTATATACAATGAGCAGTTCTTC	CASSLSTGGSIYNEQFF
NA	TRBV9	TRBJ1-5	TRBD1	TGTGCCAGCAGGGTCAGGGGGGCCAATCAGCCCCAGCATTTT	CASRVRGANQPQHF
NA	TRBV16	TRBJ2-7	TRBD1	TGTGCCAGCAGCCGGGACAGGGGGCACGAGCAGTACTTC	CASSRDRGHEQYF
few	TRBV6-8	TRBJ1-5	NA	TGTGCCAGCAGTCTCTTTGGAGAGGGGGTAAGCAATCAGCCCCAGCATTTT	CASSLFGEGVSNQPQHF
few	TRBV6-8	TRBJ2-7	NA	TGTGCCAGCAGTTCTCGAGCCTACGAGCAGTACTTC	CASSSRAYEQYF
few	TRBV12-5	TRBJ1-5	NA	TGTGCCAGCTCAGACAAAAGCATGTCCCAGCATTTT	CASSDKSMSQHF
medium-sized	TRBV11-3	TRBJ2-4	NA	TGTGCCAGCAGCTTGGTGCCCGGGGAAAACATTCAGTACTTC	CASSLVPGENIQYF
few	TRBV11-3	TRBJ2-1	TRBD2	TGTGCCAGCAGCGCTCCGGGACTAGCGGCCATGGGCAATGAGCAGTTCTTC	CASSAPGLAAMGNEQFF
few	TRBV9	TRBJ2-7	NA	TGTGCCAGCAGCGTAGAGGGGGCGGGACTCCAGAACGAGCAGTACTTC	CASSVEGAGLQNEQYF
few	TRBV11-3	TRBJ1-1	NA	TGTGCCAGCAGTCGGACAGCTGGGAACACTGAAGCTTTCTTT	CASSRTAGNTEAFF
NA	TRBV6-8	TRBJ2-3	NA	TGTGCCAGCAGTTCGTTGACGGCACAATATACGGCAGATACGCAGTATTTT	CASSSLTAQYTADTQYF
NA	TRBV9	TRBJ2-3	NA	TGTGCCAGCAGTGGGAGGTTCTCTGGTCTCGATACGCAGTATTTT	CASSGRFSGLDTQYF
NA	TRBV28	TRBJ1-2	TRBD1	TGTGCCAGCAGACATAGGACAGGGAACTATGGCTACACCTTC	CASRHRTGNYGYTF
few	TRBV6-8	TRBJ2-2	TRBD1	TGTGCCAGCAGGGGGACAGGGATCGACACCGGGGAGCTGTTTTTT	CASRGTGIDTGELFF
NA	TRBV18	TRBJ2-5	TRBD2	TGTGCCAGCTCGCAGGACAGCGGGAGGGCCTGGGTAGAGACCCAGTACTTC	CASSQDSGRAWVETQYF
NA	TRBV11-3	TRBJ2-5	TRBD2	TGTGCCAGCAGCTTGACTAGCGGAGGGCAAGAGACCCAGTACTTC	CASSLTSGGQETQYF
NA	TRBV10-1	TRBJ2-3	NA	TGCGCCAGCAGTAAAGGGGGCACAGATACGCAGTATTTT	CASSKGGTDTQYF
few	TRBV9	TRBJ2-5	TRBD2	TGTGCCAGCAGCGTAGGAGGCGGGACTAGAGGCGAGACCCAGTACTTC	CASSVGGGTRGETQYF
NA	TRBV6-8	TRBJ2-7	TRBD2	TGTGCCAGCAGTTACAGGGACTACCCTTACGAGCAGTACTTC	CASSYRDYPYEQYF